Shown below are 20 T cell receptor beta chains from a single sample sequenced in a study of blood T cell repertoires in COVID-19. This table comes from immunoSEQ multiplex PCR, and its TCRdb copy is limited to in-frame clones, with some not included. The sample records approximately 280,000 clones, around 85% being singletons. Sequencing was performed on peripheral blood. These receptors all stem from a woman aged 70-85 years with acute or convalescent COVID-19.

The chain recombines TRBV6-2 or TRBV6-3 with TRBJ1-2; the match to TRBD1 covers 10 bases. Germline CDR1 MNHEY, CDR2 SVGEGT. The CDR3 has 15 residues. The trim removed 4 bases at V and 8 bases at J, leaving 10 bases unmatched. The CDR3 sequence is CASSSHPGQGEGYTF. CDR3 bases: TGTGCCAGCAGTTCTCACCCTGGACAGGGGGAAGGCTACACCTTC.

This chain joins TRBV15 and TRBJ1-1; 8 bases line up with TRBD1. This CDR3 is built from 15 residues. Trimming at V came to 5 bases and at J to 2 bases, leaving 7 bases not matched to a gene. The germline gives CDR1 LNHNV, CDR2 YYDKDF (reference sequence). The CDR3 loop is CATSRRQGINTEAFF. The CDR3, as DNA: TGTGCCACCAGCCGACGACAGGGGATTAACACTGAAGCTTTCTTT.

This clone was seen a single time. This chain links TRBV20-1 with TRBJ2-1, with a weak D call TRBD1 (6 bases). V was shortened by 7 bases and J by 6 bases, with 10 bases between the two germline ends. CDR1 DFQATT and CDR2 SNEGSKA come from the germline V gene (reference sequence). The CDR3 is 11 amino acids. DNA for the CDR3: TGCAGTGGGGGGCTTAGCAATGAGCAGTTCTTC. It encodes CSGGLSNEQFF.

As DNA, the CDR3 is TGTGCCAGCTCATTGAATGCGCTAGCGGGGAGCACAGATACGCAGTATTTT. It encodes CASSLNALAGSTDTQYF. This chain connects TRBV18 to TRBJ2-3; 9 bases fit TRBD2. Losses at the gene ends were 5 bases for V and 0 bases for J; bases not matched to a gene: 9. CDR3 length: 17 residues. CDR1 and CDR2 from the germline V gene are KGHSH and LQKENI.

This chain joins TRBV19 and TRBJ1-5; D remains ambiguous. Germline V gives CDR1 LNHDA, CDR2 SQIVND (reference sequence). The length of the CDR3 is 14 residues. Trimming removed 2 bases at V and 5 bases at J, with 10 bases between. CDR3 nucleotides: TGTGCCAGTAGTATATCAGGTTGGGATCAGCCCCAGCATTTT. This sequence encodes CASSISGWDQPQHF.

V is TRBV3-1 (or the pseudogene TRBV3-2) and J is TRBJ1-5; possible D gene TRBD1, 6 bases. CDR3 length equals 14 residues. Trimming took off 1 base at V and 5 bases at J, with 9 bases between the two ends. Looked up from germline, CDR1 is LGHDT and CDR2 is YNNKEL (reference sequence). CDR3 region: CASSQGQVHQPQHF. The CDR3 DNA reads TGTGCCAGCAGCCAAGGACAGGTACATCAGCCCCAGCATTTT.

This chain links TRBV5-6 with TRBJ1-2; maybe TRBD1 (6 bases). The CDR3 is made up of 12 amino acids. Trimming shortened V by 4 bases and J by 8 bases, and 12 bases separated the two germline ends. CDR1 and CDR2 from the germline V gene are SGHDT and YYEEEE. The CDR3 DNA is TGTGCCAGCAGCCCCCTAAGGGGGGGCTACACCTTC. The encoded protein is CASSPLRGGYTF.

V usage is TRBV10-3 and J usage is TRBJ2-7; D might be TRBD2 (8 bases). Germline CDR1 is ENHRY and CDR2 is SYGVKD. This CDR3 is 13 amino acids long. The CDR3 DNA is TGTGCAACGGGGGGGACAGCCACCTACGAGCAGTACTTC. It specifies CATGGTATYEQYF.

The chain carries TRBV11-2 and TRBJ1-6, with 7 bases lining up with TRBD1. J lost 10 bases, V lost 4 bases, and 10 bases had no gene match. The CDR3 sequence is 15 residues long. Germline V gene lookup returns CDR1 SGHAT and CDR2 FQNNGV. The CDR3 region has the DNA TGTGCCAGCAGCTCCCGGGACAGCCACCGGTCACCCCTCCACTTT. Translating gives CASSSRDSHRSPLHF.

The V call is TRBV5-1, the J call TRBJ1-6, with TRBD1 matching 9 bases. J lost 9 bases, V lost 4 bases, and 8 bases had no gene match. The CDR3 spans 15 residues. Germline CDR1 and CDR2: SGHRS and YFSETQ. The DNA for the CDR3 is TGCGCCAGCAGCCGAAGGACAGGGGAGGGTTCACCCCTCCACTTT. It translates to CASSRRTGEGSPLHF.

The chain combines TRBV6-5 with TRBJ1-2, with 7 bases lining up with TRBD1. The CDR3 length is 12 residues. J gave up 7 bases and V 2 bases, and 1 base lay outside the gene matches. Germline CDR1 is MNHEY and CDR2 is SVGAGI. CDR3 sequence: CASSYDRVGYTF. The DNA for the CDR3 is TGTGCCAGCAGTTACGACAGGGTTGGCTACACCTTC.

The chain combines TRBV18 with TRBJ2-2; TRBD1 matches 10 bases. In germline, CDR1 is KGHSH, CDR2 LQKENI. The junction had 0 bases not matched to a gene; V was cut back by 0 bases and J by 2 bases. The CDR3 spans 16 residues. CDR3 nucleotide sequence: TGTGCCAGCTCACCACCGACAGGGGGCAACACCGGGGAGCTGTTTTTT. Translation gives CASSPPTGGNTGELFF.

The chain combines TRBV18 with TRBJ2-5; 9 positions match TRBD2. The V gene's germline CDR1 is KGHSH and CDR2 LQKENI. CDR3 size: 18 residues. The J segment lost 2 bases and the V segment lost 0 bases, leaving 10 bases of the junction unmatched. CDR3 amino acids: CASSPPTWSGRTQETQYF. In DNA form, the CDR3 reads TGTGCCAGCTCACCACCGACGTGGAGCGGGAGGACACAAGAGACCCAGTACTTC.

The V and J genes are TRBV18 and TRBJ1-1; the D is unclear. The CDR3 has 14 amino acids. V gave up 6 bases and J gave up 1 base, with 12 bases separating them. CDR1 KGHSH and CDR2 LQKENI come from the germline V gene. CDR3 coding DNA: TGTGCCAGCTCCCGTCAGGCTTCGAACACTGAAGCTTTCTTT. This encodes CASSRQASNTEAFF.

The chain combines TRBV19 with TRBJ1-1; 9 positions agree with TRBD1. From germline, CDR1 is LNHDA and CDR2 SQIVND (reference sequence). The J segment lost 6 bases and the V segment lost 9 bases, leaving 11 bases of the junction unmatched. The length of the CDR3 is 14 residues. The CDR3 region is CASQWGQGSSEAFF. CDR3 bases: TGTGCCAGCCAATGGGGACAGGGATCATCTGAAGCTTTCTTT.

The chain carries TRBV2 and TRBJ2-2; D not certain. The germline V and J ends were trimmed by 4 bases and 6 bases, with 15 bases remaining between them. Looked up from germline, CDR1 is SNHLY and CDR2 is FYNNEI. The CDR3 consists of 15 residues. The DNA for the CDR3 is TGTGCCAGCAGTGTTCAGTTCATAGAGGCCGGGGAGCTGTTTTTT. It specifies CASSVQFIEAGELFF.

This CDR3 reads CSANPGTEAFF. CDR3 coding DNA: TGCAGTGCCAACCCGGGGACTGAAGCTTTCTTT. V gene TRBV20-1 combines with J gene TRBJ1-1, with D hard to call. V shed 6 bases and J shed 5 bases, with 10 bases lying between them. This CDR3 has 11 residues. The germline gives CDR1 DFQATT, CDR2 SNEGSKA (reference sequence).

The rearrangement uses TRBV7-2 and TRBJ2-1, with no clear D. This CDR3 region has 12 residues. Germline values: CDR1 SGHTA, CDR2 FQGNSA. The V end lost 6 bases, the J end lost 3 bases, and 6 bases lay between the germline ends. The DNA for the CDR3 is TGTGCCAGCAGGTACTTCTACAATGAGCAGTTCTTC. Amino acids: CASRYFYNEQFF.

The chain employs TRBV5-1 and TRBJ1-2; perhaps TRBD1 as D (6 bases). Germline V gene sequence: CDR1 SGHRS, CDR2 YFSETQ. There are 15 residues in the CDR3. The ends were cut back, 2 bases at V and 5 bases at J, with 16 bases in the middle. CDR3 DNA sequence: TGCGCCAGCAGCTTAACCCCAGGACAGAGTTATGGCTACACCTTC. It yields the protein CASSLTPGQSYGYTF. The variable domain in full, completed from reference TRBV5-1 and TRBJ1-2, reads KAGVTQTPRYLIKTRGQQVTLSCSPISGHRSVSWYQQTPGQGLQFLFEYFSETQRNKGNFPGRFSGRQFSNSRSEMNVSTLELGDSALYLCASSLTPGQSYGYTFGSGTRLTVV.

J is TRBJ2-3 and V is TRBV19; the D gene is possibly TRBD1 (6 bases). Between the trimmed V and J ends, which lost 5 bases and 3 bases, there was a span of 27 bases. CDR1 LNHDA and CDR2 SQIVND come from the germline V gene (reference sequence). This CDR3 contains 19 residues. The CDR3 DNA follows: TGTGCCAGTAGTCGATCAGGGGTTCTCAGGCGAGCGGTTACAGATACGCAGTATTTT. Translation: CASSRSGVLRRAVTDTQYF.